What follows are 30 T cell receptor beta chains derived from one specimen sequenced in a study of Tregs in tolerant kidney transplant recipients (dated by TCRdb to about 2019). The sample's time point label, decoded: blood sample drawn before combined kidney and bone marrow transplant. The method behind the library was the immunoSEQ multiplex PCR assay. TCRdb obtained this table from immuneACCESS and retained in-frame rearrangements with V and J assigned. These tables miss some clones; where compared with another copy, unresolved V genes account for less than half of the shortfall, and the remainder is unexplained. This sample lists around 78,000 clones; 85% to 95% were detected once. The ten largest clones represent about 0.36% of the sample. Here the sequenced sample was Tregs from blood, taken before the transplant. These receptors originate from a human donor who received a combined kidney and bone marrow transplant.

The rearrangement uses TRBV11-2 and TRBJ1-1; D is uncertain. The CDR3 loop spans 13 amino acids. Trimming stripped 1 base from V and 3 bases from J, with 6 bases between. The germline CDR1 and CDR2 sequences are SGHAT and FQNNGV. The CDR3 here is CASSLVSDTEAFF. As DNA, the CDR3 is TGTGCCAGCAGCTTAGTCAGTGACACTGAAGCTTTCTTT.

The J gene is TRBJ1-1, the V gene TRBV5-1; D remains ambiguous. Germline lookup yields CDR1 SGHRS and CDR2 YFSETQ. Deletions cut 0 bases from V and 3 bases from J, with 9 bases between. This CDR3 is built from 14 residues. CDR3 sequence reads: CASSLVGGDTEAFF. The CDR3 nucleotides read TGCGCCAGCAGCTTGGTGGGAGGCGACACTGAAGCTTTCTTT.

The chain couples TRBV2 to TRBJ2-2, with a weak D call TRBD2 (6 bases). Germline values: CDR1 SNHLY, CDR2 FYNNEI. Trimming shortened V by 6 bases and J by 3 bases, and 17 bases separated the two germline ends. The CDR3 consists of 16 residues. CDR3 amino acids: CASRVLDGSYTGELFF. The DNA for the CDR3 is TGTGCCAGCAGGGTCCTTGACGGGAGTTACACCGGGGAGCTGTTTTTT.

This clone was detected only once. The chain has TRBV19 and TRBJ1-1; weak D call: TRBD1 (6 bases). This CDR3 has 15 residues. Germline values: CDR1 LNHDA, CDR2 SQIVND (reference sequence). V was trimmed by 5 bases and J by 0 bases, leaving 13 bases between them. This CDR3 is CASSPQQGMNTEAFF. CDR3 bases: TGTGCCAGTAGTCCTCAACAGGGCATGAACACTGAAGCTTTCTTT.

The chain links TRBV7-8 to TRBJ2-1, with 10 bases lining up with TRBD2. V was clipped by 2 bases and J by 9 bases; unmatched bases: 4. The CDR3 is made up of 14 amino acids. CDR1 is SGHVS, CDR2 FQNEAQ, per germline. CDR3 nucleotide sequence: TGTGCCAGCAGCTTATCTAGCGGGAGTAGTGAGCAGTTCTTC. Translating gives CASSLSSGSSEQFF.

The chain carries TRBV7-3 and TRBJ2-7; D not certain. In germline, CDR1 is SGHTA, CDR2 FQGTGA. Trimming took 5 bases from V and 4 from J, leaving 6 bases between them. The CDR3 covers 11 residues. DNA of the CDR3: TGTGCCAGCAGCAAAGAGTACGAGCAGTACTTC. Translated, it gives CASSKEYEQYF.

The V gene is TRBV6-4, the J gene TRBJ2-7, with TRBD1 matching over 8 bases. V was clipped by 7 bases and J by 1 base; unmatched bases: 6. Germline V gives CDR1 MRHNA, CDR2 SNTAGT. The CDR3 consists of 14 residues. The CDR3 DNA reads TGTGCCAGCACCTTTGGACAGGGATCCTACGAGCAGTACTTC. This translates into CASTFGQGSYEQYF.

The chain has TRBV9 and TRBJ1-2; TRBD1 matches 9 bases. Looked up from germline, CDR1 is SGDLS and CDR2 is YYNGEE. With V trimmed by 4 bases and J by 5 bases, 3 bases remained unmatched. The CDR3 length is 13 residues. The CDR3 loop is CASSRQGGYGYTF. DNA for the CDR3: TGTGCCAGCAGCAGACAGGGGGGTTATGGCTACACCTTC.

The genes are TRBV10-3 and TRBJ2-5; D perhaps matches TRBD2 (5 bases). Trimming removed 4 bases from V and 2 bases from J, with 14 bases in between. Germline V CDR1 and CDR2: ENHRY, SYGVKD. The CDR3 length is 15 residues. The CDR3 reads CAISGGASAQETQYF. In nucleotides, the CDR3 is TGTGCCATCAGTGGGGGAGCCAGTGCTCAAGAGACCCAGTACTTC.

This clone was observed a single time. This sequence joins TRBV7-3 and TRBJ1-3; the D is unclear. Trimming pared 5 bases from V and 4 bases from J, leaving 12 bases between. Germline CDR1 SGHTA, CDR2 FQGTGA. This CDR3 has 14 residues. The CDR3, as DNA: TGTGCCAGCAGCCCCTCAGGAGGCGGAAACACCATATATTTT. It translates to CASSPSGGGNTIYF.

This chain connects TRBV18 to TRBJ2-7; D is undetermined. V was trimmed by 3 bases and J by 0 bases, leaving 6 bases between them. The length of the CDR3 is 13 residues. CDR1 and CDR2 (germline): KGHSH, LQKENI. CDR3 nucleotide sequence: TGTGCCAGCTCACCGCCTAGCTCCTACGAGCAGTACTTC. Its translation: CASSPPSSYEQYF.

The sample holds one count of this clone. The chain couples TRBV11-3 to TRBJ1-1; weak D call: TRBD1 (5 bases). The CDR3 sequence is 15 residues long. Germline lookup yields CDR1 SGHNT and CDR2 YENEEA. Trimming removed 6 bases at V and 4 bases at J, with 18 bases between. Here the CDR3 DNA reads TGTGCCAGCAGACAAAACAGGTGGGAGGGCACTGAAGCTTTCTTT. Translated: CASRQNRWEGTEAFF.

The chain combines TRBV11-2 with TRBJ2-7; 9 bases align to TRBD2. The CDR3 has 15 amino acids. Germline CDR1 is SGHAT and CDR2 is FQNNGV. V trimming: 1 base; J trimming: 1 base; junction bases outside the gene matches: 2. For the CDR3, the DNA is TGTGCCAGCAGCTTAGGCCTAGCGGGATCCTACGAGCAGTACTTC. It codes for CASSLGLAGSYEQYF. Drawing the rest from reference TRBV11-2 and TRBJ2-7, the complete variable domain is EAGVAQSPRYKIIEKRQSVAFWCNPISGHATLYWYQQILGQGPKLLIQFQNNGVVDDSQLPKDRFSAERLKGVDSTLKIQPAKLEDSAVYLCASSLGLAGSYEQYFGPGTRLTVT.

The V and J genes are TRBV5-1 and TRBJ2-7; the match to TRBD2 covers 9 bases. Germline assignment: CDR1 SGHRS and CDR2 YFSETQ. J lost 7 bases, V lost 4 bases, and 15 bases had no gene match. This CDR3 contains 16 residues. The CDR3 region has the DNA TGCGCCAGCAGCCTCATCGGGCTAGCGGGATTCTGGGAGCAGTACTTC. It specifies CASSLIGLAGFWEQYF.

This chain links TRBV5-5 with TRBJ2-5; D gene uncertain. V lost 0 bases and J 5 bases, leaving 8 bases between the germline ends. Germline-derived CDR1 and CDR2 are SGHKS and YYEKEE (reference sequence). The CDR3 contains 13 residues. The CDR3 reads CASSLATVETQYF. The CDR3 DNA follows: TGTGCCAGCAGCTTGGCGACTGTTGAGACCCAGTACTTC. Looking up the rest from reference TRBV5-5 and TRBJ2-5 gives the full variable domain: DAGVTQSPTHLIKTRGQQVTLRCSPISGHKSVSWYQQVLGQGPQFIFQYYEKEERGRGNFPDRFSARQFPNYSSELNVNALLLGDSALYLCASSLATVETQYFGPGTRLLVL.

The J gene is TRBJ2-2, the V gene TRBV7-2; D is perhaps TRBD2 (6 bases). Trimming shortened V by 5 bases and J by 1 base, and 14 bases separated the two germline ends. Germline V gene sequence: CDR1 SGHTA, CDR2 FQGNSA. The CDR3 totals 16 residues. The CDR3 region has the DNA TGTGCCAGCAGCCGCGGACGGGGGAAGAACACCGGGGAGCTGTTTTTT. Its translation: CASSRGRGKNTGELFF.

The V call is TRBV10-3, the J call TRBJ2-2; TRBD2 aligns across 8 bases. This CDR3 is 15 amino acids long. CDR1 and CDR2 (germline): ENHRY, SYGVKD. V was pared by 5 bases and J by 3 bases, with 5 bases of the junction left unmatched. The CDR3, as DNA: TGTGCCATCAGTAGAAGCGGGGGAGACACCGGGGAGCTGTTTTTT. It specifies CAISRSGGDTGELFF.

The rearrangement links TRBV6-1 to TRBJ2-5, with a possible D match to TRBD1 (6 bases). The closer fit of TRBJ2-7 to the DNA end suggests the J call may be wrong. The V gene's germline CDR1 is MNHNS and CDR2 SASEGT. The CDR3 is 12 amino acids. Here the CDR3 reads CASSVTGYEQYF. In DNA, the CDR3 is TGTGCCAGCAGTGTGACAGGATACGAGCAGTACTTC.

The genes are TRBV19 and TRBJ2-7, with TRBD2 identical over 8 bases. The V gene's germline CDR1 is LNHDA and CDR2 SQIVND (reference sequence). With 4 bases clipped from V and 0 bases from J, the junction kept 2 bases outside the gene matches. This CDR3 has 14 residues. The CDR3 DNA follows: TGTGCCAGTAGTAGCGCGGGAGGCTCCTACGAGCAGTACTTC. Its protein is CASSSAGGSYEQYF.

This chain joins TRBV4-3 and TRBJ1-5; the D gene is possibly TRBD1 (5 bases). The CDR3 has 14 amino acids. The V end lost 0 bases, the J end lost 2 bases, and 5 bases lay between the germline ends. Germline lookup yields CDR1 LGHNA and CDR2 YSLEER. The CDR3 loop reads CASSQETGNQPQHF. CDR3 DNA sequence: TGCGCCAGCAGCCAAGAGACAGGCAATCAGCCCCAGCATTTT.

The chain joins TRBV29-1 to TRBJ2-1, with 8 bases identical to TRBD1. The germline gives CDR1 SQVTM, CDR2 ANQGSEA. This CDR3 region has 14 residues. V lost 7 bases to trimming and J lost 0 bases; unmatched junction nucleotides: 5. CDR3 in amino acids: CSARTGSSYNEQFF. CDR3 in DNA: TGCAGCGCACGGACAGGGAGCTCCTACAATGAGCAGTTCTTC.

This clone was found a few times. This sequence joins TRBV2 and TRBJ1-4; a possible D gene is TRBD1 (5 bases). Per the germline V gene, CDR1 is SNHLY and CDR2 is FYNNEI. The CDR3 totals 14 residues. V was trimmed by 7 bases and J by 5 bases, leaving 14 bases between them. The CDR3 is CASNQGGKNEKLFF. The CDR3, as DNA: TGTGCCAGCAACCAGGGAGGGAAGAATGAAAAACTGTTTTTT.

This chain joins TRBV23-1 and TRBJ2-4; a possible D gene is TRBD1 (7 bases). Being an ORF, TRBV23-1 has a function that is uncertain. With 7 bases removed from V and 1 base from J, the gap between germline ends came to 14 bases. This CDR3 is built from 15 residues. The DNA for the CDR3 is TGCGCCAGCACCAGGGGGGCGGTGGCCAAAAACATTCAGTACTTC. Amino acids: CASTRGAVAKNIQYF.

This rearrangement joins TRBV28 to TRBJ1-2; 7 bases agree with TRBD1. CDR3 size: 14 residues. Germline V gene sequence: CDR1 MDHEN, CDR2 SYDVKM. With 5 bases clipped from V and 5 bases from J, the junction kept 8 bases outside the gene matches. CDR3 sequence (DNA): TGTGCCAGCAGTCCCCAACCGGGACAGTATGGCTACACCTTC. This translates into CASSPQPGQYGYTF.

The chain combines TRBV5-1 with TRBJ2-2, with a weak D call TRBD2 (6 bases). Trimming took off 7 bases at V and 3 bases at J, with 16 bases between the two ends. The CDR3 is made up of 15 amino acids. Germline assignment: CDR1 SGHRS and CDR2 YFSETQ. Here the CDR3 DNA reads TGCGCCAGCGGTCCCCTAGCGTGGGACACCGGGGAGCTGTTTTTT. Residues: CASGPLAWDTGELFF.

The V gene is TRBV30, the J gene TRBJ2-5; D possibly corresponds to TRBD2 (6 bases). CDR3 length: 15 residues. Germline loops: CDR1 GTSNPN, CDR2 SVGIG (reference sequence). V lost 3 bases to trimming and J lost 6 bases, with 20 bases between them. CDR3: CAWRGGALGEKTQYF. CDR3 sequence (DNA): TGTGCCTGGAGGGGCGGGGCTTTAGGTGAAAAGACCCAGTACTTC.

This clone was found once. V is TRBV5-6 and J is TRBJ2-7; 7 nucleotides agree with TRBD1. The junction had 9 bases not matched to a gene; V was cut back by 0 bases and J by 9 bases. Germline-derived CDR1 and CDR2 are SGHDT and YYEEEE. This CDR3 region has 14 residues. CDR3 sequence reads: CASSLGTGITLQYF. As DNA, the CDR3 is TGTGCCAGCAGCTTGGGGACAGGTATTACGTTGCAGTACTTC.

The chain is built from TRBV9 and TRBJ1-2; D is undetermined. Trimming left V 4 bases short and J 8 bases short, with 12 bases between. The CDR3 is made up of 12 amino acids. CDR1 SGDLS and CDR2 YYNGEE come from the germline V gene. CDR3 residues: CASSPAARGYTF. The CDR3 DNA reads TGTGCCAGCAGCCCCGCTGCCAGAGGCTACACCTTC. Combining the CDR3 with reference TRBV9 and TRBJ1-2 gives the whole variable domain DSGVTQTPKHLITATGQRVTLRCSPRSGDLSVYWYQQSLDQGLQFLIQYYNGEERAKGNILERFSAQQFPDLHSELNLSSLELGDSALYFCASSPAARGYTFGSGTRLTVV.

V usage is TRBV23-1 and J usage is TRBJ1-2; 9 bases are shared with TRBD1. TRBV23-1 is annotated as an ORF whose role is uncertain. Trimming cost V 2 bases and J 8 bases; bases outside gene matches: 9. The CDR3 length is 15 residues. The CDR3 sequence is CASSQIDRGSWGYTF. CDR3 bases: TGCGCCAGCAGTCAAATCGACAGGGGGTCTTGGGGCTACACCTTC.

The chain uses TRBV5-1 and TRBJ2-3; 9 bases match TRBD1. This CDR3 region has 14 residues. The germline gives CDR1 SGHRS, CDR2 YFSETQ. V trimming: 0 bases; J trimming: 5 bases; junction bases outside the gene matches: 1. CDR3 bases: TGCGCCAGCAGCTTGGGACAGGGGGAAGATACGCAGTATTTT. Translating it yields CASSLGQGEDTQYF.